The present entry profiles one T cell receptor beta chain with its context. What it recognizes is unknown. The data were obtained in a study of cytomegalovirus exposure and HLA in healthy donors. Study-wide results and limits: Reports indicated that the classifier achieved high specificity and sensitivity in diagnosing cytomegalovirus status. Listed as cytomegalovirus-associated were more than 150 TCR beta chains.

Profiled with immunoSEQ multiplex PCR; TCRdb holds only in-frame clones, not every one. The repertoire holds over 110,000 clones, with roughly 86% as singletons. This CDR3 contains 14 residues. The germline gives CDR1 SGHAT, CDR2 FQNNGV. Trimming cost V 3 bases and J 1 base, with 9 bases left between them. The material sequenced was PBMCs. The V gene is TRBV11-2, the J gene TRBJ2-5; possible D gene TRBD1, 6 bases. The source of this sequence is a man younger than 30 in good health and CMV-seropositive. The CDR3 DNA sequence: TGTGCCAGCAGCTTTTGGACAGTCCAAGAGACCCAGTACTTC. This gives the protein CASSFWTVQETQYF.